This TCR beta chain was sequenced for a study of technical replicates of blood from four donors. TCRdb's table, derived via immunoSEQ multiplex PCR, lists solely in-frame clones and lacks some. The data contain about 71,000 clones, roughly 96% of them singletons. CDR1 WNHNN and CDR2 SYGVQD come from the germline V gene (reference sequence). V trimming: 5 bases; J trimming: 1 base; junction bases outside the gene matches: 4. The CDR3 is 14 amino acids. This receptor was identified in a human donor in good health. The specimen sequenced was T cells isolated from PBMCs. The chain combines TRBV10-1 with TRBJ2-5; 7 bases are a match to TRBD1. Here the CDR3 DNA reads TGCGCCAGCAGTAGCGACAGGGCCCAAGAGACCCAGTACTTC. This sequence encodes CASSSDRAQETQYF.